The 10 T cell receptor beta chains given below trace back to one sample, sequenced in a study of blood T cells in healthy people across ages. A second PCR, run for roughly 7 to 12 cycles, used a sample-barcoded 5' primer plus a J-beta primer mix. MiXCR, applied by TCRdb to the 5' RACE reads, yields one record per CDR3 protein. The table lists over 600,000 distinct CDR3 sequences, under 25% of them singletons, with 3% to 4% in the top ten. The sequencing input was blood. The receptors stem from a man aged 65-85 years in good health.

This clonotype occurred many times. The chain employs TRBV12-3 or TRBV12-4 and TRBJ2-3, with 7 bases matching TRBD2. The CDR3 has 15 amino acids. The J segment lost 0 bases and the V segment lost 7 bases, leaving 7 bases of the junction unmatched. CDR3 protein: CASTTGGKSTDTQYF. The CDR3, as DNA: TGTGCCAGCACCACGGGAGGAAAAAGCACAGATACGCAGTATTTT.

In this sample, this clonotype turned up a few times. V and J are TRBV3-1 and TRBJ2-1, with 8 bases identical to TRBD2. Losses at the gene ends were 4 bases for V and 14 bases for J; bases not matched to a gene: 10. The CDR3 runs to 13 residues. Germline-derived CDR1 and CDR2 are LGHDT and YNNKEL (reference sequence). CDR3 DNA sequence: TGTGCCAGCAGCCCCATGGCGGGGGGAAGGGAGTTCTTC. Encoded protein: CASSPMAGGREFF.

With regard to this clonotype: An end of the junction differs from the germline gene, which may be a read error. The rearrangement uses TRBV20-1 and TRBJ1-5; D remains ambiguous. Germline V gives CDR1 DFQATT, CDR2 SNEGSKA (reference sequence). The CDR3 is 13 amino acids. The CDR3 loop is CSASAGSTQPQHF. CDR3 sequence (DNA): TGCAGTGCTAGTGCGGGGAGCACTCAGCCCCAGCATTTT.

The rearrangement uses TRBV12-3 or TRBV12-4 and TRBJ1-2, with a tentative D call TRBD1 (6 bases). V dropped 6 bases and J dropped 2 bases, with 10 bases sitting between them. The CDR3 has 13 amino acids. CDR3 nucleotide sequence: TGTGCCAGCAGCTCAGACAGGAACTATGGCTACACCTTC. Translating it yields CASSSDRNYGYTF.

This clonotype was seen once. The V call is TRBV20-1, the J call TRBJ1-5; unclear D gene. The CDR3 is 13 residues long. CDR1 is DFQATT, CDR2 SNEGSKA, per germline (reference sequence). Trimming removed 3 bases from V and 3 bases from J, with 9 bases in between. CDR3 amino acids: CSASEGFNQPQHF. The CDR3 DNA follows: TGCAGTGCTAGCGAAGGGTTCAATCAGCCCCAGCATTTT.

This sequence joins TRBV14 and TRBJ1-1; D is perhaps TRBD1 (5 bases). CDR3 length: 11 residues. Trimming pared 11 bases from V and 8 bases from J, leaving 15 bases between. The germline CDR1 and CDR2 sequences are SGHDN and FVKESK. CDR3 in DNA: TGTGCCCTCACCAGGGATCCCGAAGCTTTCTTT. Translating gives CALTRDPEAFF.

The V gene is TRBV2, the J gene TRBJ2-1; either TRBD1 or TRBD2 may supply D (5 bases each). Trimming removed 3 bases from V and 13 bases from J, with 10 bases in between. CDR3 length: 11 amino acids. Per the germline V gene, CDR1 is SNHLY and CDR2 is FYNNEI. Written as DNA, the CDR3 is TGTGCCAGCAGTGACTACCGGGACCAGTTCTTC. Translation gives CASSDYRDQFF.

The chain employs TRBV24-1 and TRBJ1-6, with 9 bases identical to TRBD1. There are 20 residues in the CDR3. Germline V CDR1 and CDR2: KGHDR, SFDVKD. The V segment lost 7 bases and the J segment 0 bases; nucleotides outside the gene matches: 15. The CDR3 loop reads CATRKGWDRDINSYNSPLHF. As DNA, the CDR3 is TGTGCCACCAGGAAAGGTTGGGACAGGGATATCAACTCCTATAATTCACCCCTCCACTTT.

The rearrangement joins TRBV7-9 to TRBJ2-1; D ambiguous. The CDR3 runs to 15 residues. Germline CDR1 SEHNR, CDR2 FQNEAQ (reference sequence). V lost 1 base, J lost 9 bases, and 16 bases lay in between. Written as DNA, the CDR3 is TGTGCCAGCAGCTTAGGGGGTAGAACGGCCAGTGAGCAGTTCTTC. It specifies CASSLGGRTASEQFF.

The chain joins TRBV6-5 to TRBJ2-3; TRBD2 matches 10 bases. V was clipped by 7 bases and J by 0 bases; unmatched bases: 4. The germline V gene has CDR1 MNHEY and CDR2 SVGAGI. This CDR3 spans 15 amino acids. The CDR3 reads CASTGLAESTDTQYF. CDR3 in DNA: TGTGCCAGCACCGGACTAGCGGAGAGCACAGATACGCAGTATTTT.